These 23 T cell receptor beta chains were all obtained from the same sample, sequenced in a study of T cell responses to AZD1222 COVID-19 vaccine. TCRdb's table, derived via immunoSEQ multiplex PCR, lists solely in-frame clones and lacks some. The sample contains approximately 93,000 clones, approximately 91% of which appear only once. Sequenced here: peripheral blood, sampled 28 days after the second AZD1222 dose. These TCRs come from an adult who received the AZD1222 COVID-19 vaccine.

The rearrangement links TRBV28 to TRBJ1-1, with TRBD1 identical over 7 bases. The CDR3 has 14 residues. In germline, CDR1 is MDHEN, CDR2 SYDVKM. The V and J ends lost 3 bases and 5 bases, in that order; junction bases with no gene match: 6. CDR3 region: CASSFHRGGTEAFF. The CDR3 DNA sequence: TGTGCCAGCAGTTTCCACAGGGGAGGAACTGAAGCTTTCTTT.

The chain combines TRBV7-9 with TRBJ1-2; D possibly corresponds to TRBD1 (5 bases). The V gene lost 4 bases and the J gene lost 8 bases, with 11 bases spanning the gap. The CDR3 extends over 12 amino acids. The germline gives CDR1 SEHNR, CDR2 FQNEAQ (reference sequence). Here the CDR3 reads CASSSGTSGYTF. The CDR3 DNA reads TGTGCCAGCAGCTCAGGGACTTCCGGCTACACCTTC.

The genes are TRBV6-5 and TRBJ1-2, with TRBD1 as a possible D gene (5 bases). The CDR3 sequence is 14 residues long. CDR1 and CDR2 (germline): MNHEY, SVGAGI. Trimming shortened V by 10 bases and J by 3 bases, and 18 bases separated the two germline ends. CDR3 in amino acids: CAIESPGTDYGYTF. Written as DNA, the CDR3 is TGTGCCATCGAAAGCCCCGGGACGGACTATGGCTACACCTTC.

DNA for the CDR3: TGTGCCAGCTCACGTGAAGGAGATAATTCACCCCTCCACTTT. Translating gives CASSREGDNSPLHF. The V and J genes are TRBV18 and TRBJ1-6, with D unresolved. This CDR3 comprises 14 residues. Germline V gene sequence: CDR1 KGHSH, CDR2 LQKENI. Deletions cut 4 bases from V and 5 bases from J, with 9 bases between.

The V and J genes are TRBV27 and TRBJ2-2; D tentatively fits TRBD1 or TRBD2 (7 bases each). There are 21 residues in the CDR3. Between the trimmed V and J ends, which lost 7 bases and 4 bases, there was a span of 34 bases. CDR1 and CDR2 from the germline V gene are MNHEY and SMNVEV (reference sequence). The CDR3, as DNA: TGTGCCAGCACTCTTTTTGGGGGGGACTGGGGACAGCTTCGTCGCACCGGGGAGCTGTTTTTT. Translating it yields CASTLFGGDWGQLRRTGELFF.

This clone was seen just once. The genes are TRBV6-1 and TRBJ1-1; no clear D. The CDR3 spans 15 residues. Germline V gene lookup returns CDR1 MNHNS and CDR2 SASEGT. Trimming removed 0 bases from V and 2 bases from J, with 10 bases in between. CDR3: CASSEAWGKNTEAFF. CDR3 DNA: TGTGCCAGCAGTGAAGCCTGGGGTAAAAACACTGAAGCTTTCTTT.

This rearrangement joins TRBV30 to TRBJ2-7, with 7 bases aligning to TRBD1. V shed 3 bases and J 4 bases; nucleotides not matched to a gene: 3. The germline gives CDR1 GTSNPN, CDR2 SVGIG (reference sequence). CDR3 length: 12 amino acids. This CDR3 is CAWRGQRYEQYF. Here the CDR3 DNA reads TGTGCCTGGAGGGGACAGAGGTACGAGCAGTACTTC.

A single count supports this clone. The chain is built from TRBV27 and TRBJ1-2, with 10 positions matching TRBD1. The trim removed 6 bases at V and 6 bases at J, leaving 10 bases unmatched. Germline values: CDR1 MNHEY, CDR2 SMNVEV (reference sequence). The CDR3 runs to 15 residues. The CDR3 nucleotides read TGTGCCAGCAGACCATATTCCGGGACAGGGGATGGCTACACCTTC. It encodes CASRPYSGTGDGYTF.

V and J are TRBV11-2 and TRBJ1-1; the D is unclear. The CDR3 is made up of 15 amino acids. Germline lookup yields CDR1 SGHAT and CDR2 FQNNGV. V shed 1 base and J shed 0 bases, with 9 bases lying between them. In DNA, the CDR3 is TGTGCCAGCAGCTTAGGGATCGGACTGAACACTGAAGCTTTCTTT. Its protein is CASSLGIGLNTEAFF. The variable domain in full, with the rest retrieved from reference TRBV11-2 and TRBJ1-1, is EAGVAQSPRYKIIEKRQSVAFWCNPISGHATLYWYQQILGQGPKLLIQFQNNGVVDDSQLPKDRFSAERLKGVDSTLKIQPAKLEDSAVYLCASSLGIGLNTEAFFGQGTRLTVV.

The V call is TRBV5-1, the J call TRBJ2-1, with TRBD1 matching over 8 bases. The CDR3 contains 16 residues. V was clipped by 1 base and J by 1 base; unmatched bases: 4. Looked up from germline, CDR1 is SGHRS and CDR2 is YFSETQ. CDR3: CASSLITGGSYNEQFF. In nucleotides, the CDR3 is TGCGCCAGCAGCTTGATCACAGGGGGTTCCTACAATGAGCAGTTCTTC.

In its sample, this clone was seen once. The chain recombines TRBV19 with TRBJ1-3; weak D call: TRBD1 (5 bases). This CDR3 contains 13 residues. Germline V gene lookup returns CDR1 LNHDA and CDR2 SQIVND (reference sequence). The CDR3 sequence: CAGRTSSGNTIYF. The CDR3 DNA reads TGTGCGGGACGTACGAGCTCTGGAAACACCATATATTTT.

This clone has only one observation. V is TRBV9 and J is TRBJ1-3; D may be TRBD1 (5 bases). Deletions cut 3 bases from V and 0 bases from J, with 10 bases between. The V gene's germline CDR1 is SGDLS and CDR2 YYNGEE. CDR3 length: 15 residues. This chain's CDR3 is CASSGEGISGNTIYF. In DNA form, the CDR3 reads TGTGCCAGCAGCGGGGAGGGGATCTCTGGAAACACCATATATTTT.

This chain joins TRBV7-9 and TRBJ1-1; no reliable D call. V was clipped by 1 base and J by 5 bases, with 5 bases between them. The germline V gene encodes CDR1 SEHNR and CDR2 FQNEAQ (reference sequence). This CDR3 region has 12 residues. CDR3 loop: CASSLGATEAFF. CDR3 DNA: TGTGCCAGCAGCTTAGGAGCGACTGAAGCTTTCTTT.

The V and J genes are TRBV5-1 and TRBJ1-2, with unresolved D. The CDR3 spans 14 residues. Per germline, CDR1 SGHRS and CDR2 YFSETQ. Trimming took off 1 base at V and 8 bases at J, with 15 bases between the two ends. The CDR3 here is CASSLQQVEDGYTF. CDR3 DNA sequence: TGCGCCAGCAGCTTGCAGCAGGTGGAAGACGGCTACACCTTC.

The V and J genes are TRBV4-1 and TRBJ1-6; D is unresolved. The length of the CDR3 is 15 residues. Germline V gene lookup returns CDR1 MGHRA and CDR2 YSYEKL. V lost 3 bases and J lost 0, with 6 bases in between. The CDR3 reads CASSHPSSYNSPLHF. The CDR3 region has the DNA TGCGCCAGCAGCCATCCGAGCTCCTATAATTCACCCCTCCACTTT.

J is TRBJ1-6 and V is TRBV30; D remains ambiguous. Germline loops: CDR1 GTSNPN, CDR2 SVGIG (reference sequence). The CDR3 loop spans 14 amino acids. The germline V and J ends were trimmed by 5 bases and 6 bases, with 14 bases remaining between them. The CDR3 is CAWGHGQRNSPLHF. Written as DNA, the CDR3 is TGTGCCTGGGGCCATGGTCAGCGTAATTCACCCCTCCACTTT.

This chain connects TRBV24-1 to TRBJ2-1, with 12 bases lining up with TRBD2. With 5 bases clipped from V and 9 bases from J, the junction kept 4 bases outside the gene matches. This CDR3 contains 14 residues. CDR1 is KGHDR, CDR2 SFDVKD, per germline. CDR3 in amino acids: CATSGLAGASEQFF. The CDR3 DNA reads TGTGCCACCAGTGGACTAGCGGGGGCGAGTGAGCAGTTCTTC.

The genes are TRBV12-5 and TRBJ2-1; no reliable D call. This CDR3 has 12 amino acids. CDR1 LGHNT and CDR2 FRNRAP come from the germline V gene. V lost 5 bases to trimming and J lost 10 bases, with 12 bases between them. The CDR3 sequence is CASGPELGEQFF. CDR3 nucleotides: TGTGCTAGTGGTCCGGAACTGGGGGAGCAGTTCTTC.

This sequence joins TRBV7-9 and TRBJ2-7; TRBD2 is a possible D gene (5 bases). The CDR3 contains 13 residues. Germline values: CDR1 SEHNR, CDR2 FQNEAQ (reference sequence). With 3 bases removed from V and 3 bases from J, the gap between germline ends came to 9 bases. The CDR3: CASSFPGSYEQYF. The CDR3, as DNA: TGTGCCAGCAGCTTTCCGGGGAGCTACGAGCAGTACTTC.

The rearrangement joins TRBV28 to TRBJ1-1; tentative D call: TRBD1 (5 bases). The V and J ends lost 4 bases and 4 bases respectively, with 7 bases between them. The germline gives CDR1 MDHEN, CDR2 SYDVKM. This CDR3 is 12 amino acids long. The CDR3 DNA follows: TGTGCCAGCAGTTGGGGGATCACTGAAGCTTTCTTT. Encoded protein: CASSWGITEAFF.

Of note for this clone: One end of the junction fails to match germline, which may point to a read error. V usage is TRBV10-3 and J usage is TRBJ2-7, with 9 bases identical to TRBD1. The CDR3 spans 13 residues. CDR1 ENHRY and CDR2 SYGVKD come from the germline V gene. CDR3 sequence: CAISELIGTGSDF. CDR3 coding DNA: TGTGCCATCAGTGAGTTGATAGGGACAGGGAGTGACTTC.

V is TRBV11-3 and J is TRBJ2-7, with D unclear. There are 12 residues in the CDR3. The germline CDR1 and CDR2 sequences are SGHNT and YENEEA. Trimming pared 0 bases from V and 2 bases from J, leaving 2 bases between. CDR3 bases: TGTGCCAGCAGCTTAGACCCCTACGAGCAGTACTTC. Amino acids: CASSLDPYEQYF. The whole variable domain, filled in from reference TRBV11-3 and TRBJ2-7, reads EAGVVQSPRYKIIEKKQPVAFWCNPISGHNTLYWYLQNLGQGPELLIRYENEEAVDDSQLPKDRFSAERLKGVDSTLKIQPAELGDSAVYLCASSLDPYEQYFGPGTRLTVT.

This clone was seen only a few times. This chain links TRBV5-1 with TRBJ1-5; D might be TRBD1 (5 bases). CDR1 is SGHRS, CDR2 YFSETQ, per germline. V lost 2 bases and J 5 bases, leaving 8 bases between the germline ends. This CDR3 comprises 13 residues. CDR3 region: CASSFAGDQPQHF. The CDR3 bases are TGCGCCAGCAGCTTTGCGGGGGATCAGCCCCAGCATTTT.